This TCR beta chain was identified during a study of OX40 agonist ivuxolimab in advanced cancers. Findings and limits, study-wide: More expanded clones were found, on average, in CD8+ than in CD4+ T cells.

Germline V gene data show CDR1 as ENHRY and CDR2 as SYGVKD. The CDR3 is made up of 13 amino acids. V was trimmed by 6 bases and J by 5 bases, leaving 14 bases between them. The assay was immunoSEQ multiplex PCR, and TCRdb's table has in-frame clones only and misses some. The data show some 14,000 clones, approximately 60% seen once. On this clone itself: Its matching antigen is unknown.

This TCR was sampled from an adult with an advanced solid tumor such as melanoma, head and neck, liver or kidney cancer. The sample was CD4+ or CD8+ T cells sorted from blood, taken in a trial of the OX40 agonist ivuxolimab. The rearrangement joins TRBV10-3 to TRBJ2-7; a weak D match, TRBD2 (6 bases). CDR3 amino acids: CAISAGGFHEQYF. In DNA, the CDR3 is TGTGCCATCAGCGCCGGAGGGTTCCACGAGCAGTACTTC.